Detailed here is one T cell receptor (beta chain). What it recognizes is unknown. These data originate in a study of T cell repertoires in cytomegalovirus infection. Study-wide findings and caveats: CMV-specific TCR beta clonotypes restricted by HLA-C dominated the ex vivo response.

From the reads, TCRdb called clonotypes with MiXCR, one entry per CDR3 protein. The table has approximately 470,000 distinct CDR3 sequences, 42% seen once. CDR1 and CDR2 from the germline V gene are SGHTA and FQGNSA. The length of the CDR3 is 18 residues. Trimming pared 3 bases from V and 6 bases from J, leaving 24 bases between. V gene TRBV7-2 combines with J gene TRBJ2-1; a possible D gene is TRBD2 (6 bases). The TCR comes from a human donor in good health (CMV status not recorded). Some clones in this sample may be carry-over from other donors' samples. Sequencing used cultured PBMCs, obtained from culture after CMV antigen stimulation. CDR3 coding DNA: TGTGCCAGCAGCTTCCGACTAGTGGGAGTATCGGGTGGCAATGAGCAGTTCTTC. Amino acid sequence: CASSFRLVGVSGGNEQFF.